This note documents a single T cell receptor (beta chain) sequence. This sample is drawn from a study of blood T cell repertoires in COVID-19. The method was immunoSEQ multiplex PCR; TCRdb's version includes in-frame clones alone and lacks a portion of them. The repertoire holds 310,000 or so clones, with about 91% as singletons. The CDR3 covers 14 residues. Germline V gene sequence: CDR1 SGDLS, CDR2 YYNGEE. V was clipped by 4 bases and J by 3 bases; unmatched bases: 7. Recruitment covered about 26 US areas and drew participants whose ages spanned about 18 to 100 years. Symptom resolution, clearance, or two negative PCRs marked the recovered donors of Cohort 3.

The TCR comes from a woman aged 18-29 years who had recovered from COVID-19. The sample comprised PBMCs or T cells enriched from blood (not recorded which). This rearrangement joins TRBV9 to TRBJ2-7, with 7 bases matching TRBD2. The CDR3 spells CASSPPGTIYEQYF. CDR3 coding DNA: TGTGCCAGCAGCCCCCCCGGGACTATCTACGAGCAGTACTTC.